This T cell receptor (beta chain) was observed in a study of cytomegalovirus exposure and HLA in healthy donors. Whole-study context: HLA-typed donors contributed 65 million to 95 million unique TCRs, which were held in an early data release.

The primer mix had 60 Vbeta and 13 Jbeta primers. Libraries were prepared by immunoSEQ multiplex PCR; TCRdb keeps only in-frame clonotypes and omits some of them. The repertoire holds over 120,000 clones, with less than 85% as singletons. CDR3 length: 15 amino acids. V dropped 3 bases and J dropped 1 base, with 11 bases sitting between them. CDR1 and CDR2 (germline): SGHRS, YFSETQ. The sample comprised PBMCs. The chain carries TRBV5-1 and TRBJ1-5; D is perhaps TRBD1 (6 bases). This clonotype originated in a woman aged 55 to 70 in good health and CMV-seropositive. CDR3 sequence: CASSSSGQSNQPQHF. In DNA, the CDR3 is TGCGCCAGCAGCTCTTCCGGACAGAGCAATCAGCCCCAGCATTTT.